One sample yielded the 4 T cell receptor beta chains listed below, sequenced in a study of T-cell reconstitution after alpha-beta-depleted transplantation in children. Construction of the TCRbeta library involved unique molecular identifiers. TCRdb processed the PCR reads anew with MiXCR; each CDR3 protein has one entry. The table includes about 540,000 distinct CDR3 sequences, 15% to 20% detected once. Sequencing was performed on PBMCs from the stem cell graft donor, taken from the stem cell graft. These TCRs come from a human donor who donated a stem cell graft to a child with acute lymphoblastic leukemia.

The V and J genes are TRBV9 and TRBJ2-7; 8 bases fit TRBD1. Losses at the gene ends were 4 bases for V and 2 bases for J; bases not matched to a gene: 14. From germline, CDR1 is SGDLS and CDR2 YYNGEE. This CDR3 is 17 amino acids long. The DNA for the CDR3 is TGTGCCAGCAGCCCCCATGGTGTTGGACAGGGAACCTACGAGCAGTACTTC. Protein sequence: CASSPHGVGQGTYEQYF.

This chain links TRBV7-9 with TRBJ2-4; no clear D. The CDR3 totals 12 residues. V gave up 1 base and J gave up 8 bases, with 6 bases separating them. CDR1 is SEHNR and CDR2 is FQNEAQ in the germline V gene (reference sequence). The CDR3 DNA is TGTGCCAGCAGCTTAGGTTCTGACATTCAGTACTTC. Translating gives CASSLGSDIQYF.

V is TRBV6-1 and J is TRBJ2-5; tentatively, D is TRBD1 (6 bases). CDR1 is MNHNS and CDR2 is SASEGT in the germline V gene. CDR3 length: 15 residues. Deletions cut 7 bases from V and 4 bases from J, with 19 bases between. The CDR3 reads CASTKITGQRETQYF. The DNA for the CDR3 is TGTGCCAGCACCAAGATAACAGGGCAGCGAGAGACCCAGTACTTC.

V usage is TRBV6-5 and J usage is TRBJ1-1; D is ambiguous. Germline lookup yields CDR1 MNHEY and CDR2 SVGAGI. The CDR3 is 13 amino acids. V was pared by 2 bases and J by 3 bases, with 7 bases between. CDR3 protein: CASSYNRDTEAFF. In nucleotides, the CDR3 is TGTGCCAGCAGTTACAACAGAGACACTGAAGCTTTCTTT.